The present entry profiles one T cell receptor (beta chain) with its context. Its matching antigen is unknown. The sample originates from a study of shared clonotypes between healthy human individuals. Across the study: Researchers assigned three CD4 naive, three CD4 memory, two CD8 naive and one CD8 memory plate to each donor. Findings and caveats of the study: Sorted-subset sequencing, rarefaction showed, was incomplete despite large depth. On the whole, naive subsets had larger estimated richness than memory subsets had. Compared with clonotypes that all four donors shared, non-shared clonotypes had lower generation probabilities.

Clones were sequenced by immunoSEQ multiplex PCR, and TCRdb holds only the in-frame ones, with some missing. Of hundreds of thousands of clones listed, roughly 96% were seen once; the top ten hold less than 0.12%. Naive CD8 populations comprised CD45RO-negative cells positively selected for CCR7, excluding terminally differentiated effector memory CD45RA+ cells. This clonotype was obtained from a woman aged 25 to 39 in good health. Sequenced material: naive CD8+ T cells sorted from blood.

The CDR3 protein is CASSHQGLAGPRVTGELFF. The CDR3, as DNA: TGTGCCAGCAGCCACCAGGGACTAGCGGGGCCCCGGGTCACCGGGGAGCTGTTTTTT. The chain is built from TRBV2 and TRBJ2-2; TRBD2 agrees at 13 bases. From germline, CDR1 is SNHLY and CDR2 FYNNEI. The CDR3 has 19 amino acids. After removal of 6 bases from V and 4 bases from J, the junction contained 14 bases not matched to a gene.